The 7 T cell receptor beta chains listed next were all sequenced from one sample in a study of cytomegalovirus exposure and HLA in healthy donors. Both 60 Vbeta primers and 13 Jbeta primers went into the PCR. The table came from immunoSEQ multiplex PCR; TCRdb's copy has only in-frame clones and leaves some out. The table records about 130,000 clones, roughly 70% of them present only once. Sequencing was done on a sample of PBMCs. The receptors derive from a woman in her forties in good health and CMV-seropositive.

This chain connects TRBV6-5 to TRBJ2-7; 7 bases line up with TRBD2. The germline V gene encodes CDR1 MNHEY and CDR2 SVGAGI. J was trimmed by 6 bases and V by 10 bases; bases with no gene match: 15. CDR3 length equals 14 residues. The CDR3 reads CATDPRRGVGEQYF. DNA for the CDR3: TGTGCCACCGATCCCCGTCGGGGGGTAGGCGAGCAGTACTTC.

The chain combines TRBV2 with TRBJ2-3; D is ambiguous. This CDR3 spans 13 amino acids. Trimming shortened V by 4 bases and J by 8 bases, and 13 bases separated the two germline ends. The V gene's germline CDR1 is SNHLY and CDR2 FYNNEI. The DNA for the CDR3 is TGTGCCAGCAGTGCTCCCCCGCACAGTACGCAGTATTTT. The encoded protein is CASSAPPHSTQYF. The full variable domain, its missing parts supplied by reference TRBV2 and TRBJ2-3, is EPEVTQTPSHQVTQMGQEVILRCVPISNHLYFYWYRQILGQKVEFLVSFYNNEISEKSEIFDDQFSVERPDGSNFTLKIRSTKLEDSAMYFCASSAPPHSTQYFGPGTRLTVL.

The genes are TRBV4-1 and TRBJ1-2; D may be TRBD1 (5 bases). Germline V gene data show CDR1 as MGHRA and CDR2 as YSYEKL. This CDR3 is 12 amino acids long. V lost 0 bases, J lost 8 bases, and 7 bases lay in between. Here the CDR3 DNA reads TGCGCCAGCAGCCAAGACCAGGGCGGCTACACCTTC. Protein sequence: CASSQDQGGYTF.

In this sample, this clone turned up a few times. The chain recombines TRBV6-5 with TRBJ2-1; TRBD2 matches 11 bases. This CDR3 is built from 15 residues. Unmatched junction bases numbered 5, after V lost 6 bases and J lost 4 bases. Germline loops: CDR1 MNHEY, CDR2 SVGAGI. CDR3 residues: CASRAGTSGYNEQFF. The CDR3 nucleotides are TGTGCCAGCAGGGCCGGGACTAGCGGTTACAATGAGCAGTTCTTC.

This clone has only one observation. The chain joins TRBV6-5 to TRBJ2-3; D might be TRBD2 (5 bases). Germline values: CDR1 MNHEY, CDR2 SVGAGI. The CDR3 spans 13 residues. V lost 7 bases, J lost 6 bases, and 14 bases lay in between. The CDR3 nucleotides are TGTGCCAGCACTAGGACTGTCGGTGATACGCAGTATTTT. Translated: CASTRTVGDTQYF.

V is TRBV27 and J is TRBJ1-4; the match to TRBD1 covers 7 bases. Per the germline V gene, CDR1 is MNHEY and CDR2 is SMNVEV (reference sequence). After removal of 2 bases from V and 4 bases from J, the junction contained 7 bases not matched to a gene. The CDR3 is made up of 16 amino acids. DNA of the CDR3: TGTGCCAGCAGTTTACTAGCGGGACAGTTTAATGAAAAACTGTTTTTT. Translation: CASSLLAGQFNEKLFF.

The V call is TRBV18, the J call TRBJ1-1; D perhaps matches TRBD1 (5 bases). Trimming removed 2 bases at V and 4 bases at J, with 14 bases between. Germline lookup yields CDR1 KGHSH and CDR2 LQKENI. The CDR3 is 15 residues long. CDR3 amino acids: CASSPMAGQFTEAFF. CDR3 nucleotides: TGTGCCAGCTCACCAATGGCAGGACAATTCACTGAAGCTTTCTTT.